This T cell receptor beta chain is drawn from a study of cytomegalovirus exposure and HLA in healthy donors. General observations from the study: Investigators reported fewer than 200 TCR beta chains as tied to cytomegalovirus. Presence/absence analyses supposed approximately even sequencing depth among donors.

Vbeta (60) and Jbeta (13) primers were used in the PCR. Measured with immunoSEQ multiplex PCR; TCRdb has only the in-frame clones, and not every one. Of some 130,000 clones in the sample, around 81% were seen once. Notes on this clone: Its antigen is currently unknown.

The germline V gene has CDR1 WNHNN and CDR2 SYGVQD (reference sequence). This CDR3 region has 14 residues. V dropped 1 base and J dropped 7 bases, with 11 bases sitting between them. The receptor comes from a man younger than 35 in good health and CMV-seronegative. The sample comprised PBMCs. The chain is built from TRBV10-1 and TRBJ2-1, with D possibly being TRBD2 (6 bases). CDR3 in amino acids: CASSELGGWNEQFF. The CDR3 nucleotides are TGCGCCAGCAGTGAGTTGGGGGGTTGGAATGAGCAGTTCTTC.